This T cell receptor (beta chain) was identified during a study of shared clonotypes between healthy human individuals. Study context: Three plates were used per donor for CD4 naive, three for CD4 memory, two for CD8 naive and one for CD8 memory. Findings and limits, study-wide: Blood was the only sampled material, and tissue repertoires likely differ. Rarefaction exposed incomplete sorted-subset sequencing despite large depth.

The CDR3 is 13 amino acids. V dropped 0 bases and J dropped 1 base, with 4 bases sitting between them. Germline CDR1 and CDR2: SGDLS and YYNGEE. Source study methods: Owing to the provision of junction-only sequences devoid of quality scores by immunoSEQ, filtering differed. TCRdb's table, derived via immunoSEQ multiplex PCR, lists solely in-frame clones and lacks some. V and J calls and clone size come straight from that table; D and trimming were deduced from the DNA. The top ten hold about 1.5% of the sample, which has about a million clones, about 75% seen once. This clone was recorded at least ten times. The antigen remains unidentified. Other DNA sequences of this sample code for an identical CDR3.

This TCR was sampled from a man aged 18-30 years in good health. V gene TRBV9 combines with J gene TRBJ1-1, with unresolved D. The sample comprised memory CD4+ T cells sorted from blood. Subset denoted: CD45RA-negative fraction. The CDR3 loop is CASSVAQNTEAFF. The CDR3 nucleotides read TGTGCCAGCAGCGTAGCGCAGAACACTGAAGCTTTCTTT. Complete variable domain (other parts from reference TRBV9 and TRBJ1-1): DSGVTQTPKHLITATGQRVTLRCSPRSGDLSVYWYQQSLDQGLQFLIQYYNGEERAKGNILERFSAQQFPDLHSELNLSSLELGDSALYFCASSVAQNTEAFFGQGTRLTVV.